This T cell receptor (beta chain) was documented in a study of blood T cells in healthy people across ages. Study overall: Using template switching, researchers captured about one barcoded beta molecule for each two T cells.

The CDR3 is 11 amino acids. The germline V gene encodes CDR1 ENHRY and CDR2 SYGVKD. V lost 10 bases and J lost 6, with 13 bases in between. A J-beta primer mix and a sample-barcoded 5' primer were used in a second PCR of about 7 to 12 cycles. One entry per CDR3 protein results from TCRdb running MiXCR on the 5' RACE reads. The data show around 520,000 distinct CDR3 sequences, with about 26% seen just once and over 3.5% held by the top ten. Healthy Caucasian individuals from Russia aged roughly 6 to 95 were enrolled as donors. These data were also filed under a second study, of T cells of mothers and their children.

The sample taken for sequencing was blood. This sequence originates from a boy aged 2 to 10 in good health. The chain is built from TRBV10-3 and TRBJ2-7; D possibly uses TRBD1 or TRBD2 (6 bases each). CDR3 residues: CATHGGSEQYF. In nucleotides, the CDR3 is TGTGCCACCCACGGGGGCTCCGAGCAGTACTTC.